The T cell receptor (beta chain) described here comes from a study of CD8 T cells in ankylosing spondylitis. Study observations and caveats: It was reported that disease-linked clones were significantly enriched in matched ankylosing spondylitis synovial fluid.

CDR3 length: 15 amino acids. CDR1 and CDR2 (germline): LNHNV, YYDKDF (reference sequence). Deletions cut 1 base from V and 2 bases from J, with 6 bases between. A remark on this clonotype: The antigen is undetermined.

Using its own MiXCR run on the 5' RACE reads, TCRdb lists one record per CDR3 protein. Of over 150,000 distinct CDR3 sequences in the sample, 15% to 20% were seen once. This receptor was obtained from a male donor aged 10-29 years with ankylosing spondylitis or in good health (not recorded which). This chain uses TRBV15 with TRBJ2-6, with D possibly matching TRBD1 (5 bases). Sequencing was performed on blood, either unsorted or a sorted T cell fraction (not recorded which). CDR3 sequence reads: CATSRVRAGANVLTF. The CDR3 DNA reads TGTGCCACCAGCAGAGTCAGGGCTGGGGCCAACGTCCTGACTTTC.